The clone carrying this T cell receptor beta chain showed up many times. No antigen is known for it. The CDR3 end lies 3 residues beyond the end of the read and is filled in from the germline J gene. The sample belongs to a study of T cell clonality in common variable immunodeficiency. Data came from immunoSEQ multiplex PCR; TCRdb stores just in-frame clones and leaves some out. The sample shows fewer than 65,000 clones, none of them appearing just once. Study-level points and caveats: What drives increased CVID clonality needs T cell subpopulation sequencing.

The CDR3 is 17 residues long. CDR1 and CDR2 (germline): MDHEN, SYDVKM. The V gene lost 5 bases and the J gene lost 5 bases, with 21 bases spanning the gap. The chain uses TRBV28 and TRBJ2-2, with a possible D match to TRBD2 (7 bases). The sequenced sample was peripheral blood mononuclear cells. The sequence came from a person between 18 and 75 years old in good health. The sequenced part of the CDR3 DNA is TGTGCCAGCAGTGTGTTTTTGGCGGGGGCGGATACCGGGGAG. Translating it yields CASSVFLAGADTGE. The whole CDR3 reads CASSVFLAGADTGELFF. The whole variable domain, remainder taken from reference TRBV28 and TRBJ2-2, is DVKVTQSSRYLVKRTGEKVFLECVQDMDHENMFWYRQDPGLGLRLIYFSYDVKMKEKGDIPEGYSVSREKKERFSLILESASTNQTSMYLCASSVFLAGADTGELFFGEGSRLTVL.